The 10 T cell receptor beta chains below all came from one sample that was sequenced in a study of T cells in Graves' hyperthyroidism and ophthalmopathy. Researchers amplified the TCR beta CDR3 regions from RNA transcripts. Primed by the HTBI set, a first-round RT-PCR was run on the TCR CDR3. TCRdb called the multiplex PCR reads again in MiXCR, with one record for every CDR3 protein. Of about 570,000 distinct CDR3 sequences in the sample, roughly 15% were seen once. The sequencing input was blood. These receptors were taken from a woman in her forties with Graves' hyperthyroidism.

V usage is TRBV12-5 and J usage is TRBJ2-7, with D unclear. Trimming took off 5 bases at V and 7 bases at J, with 18 bases between the two ends. The CDR3 runs to 14 residues. The germline gives CDR1 LGHNT, CDR2 FRNRAP. The CDR3 here is CASGPDGPPGEQYF. The CDR3 region has the DNA TGTGCTAGTGGTCCTGACGGACCACCCGGGGAGCAGTACTTC. The variable domain in full, with the rest retrieved from reference TRBV12-5 and TRBJ2-7, is DARVTQTPRHKVTEMGQEVTMRCQPILGHNTVFWYRQTMMQGLELLAYFRNRAPLDDSGMPKDRFSAEMPDATLATLKIQPSEPRDSAVYFCASGPDGPPGEQYFGPGTRLTVT.

This chain connects TRBV20-1 to TRBJ2-5; 14 bases fit TRBD2. Germline CDR1 reads DFQATT; CDR2 reads SNEGSKA (reference sequence). This CDR3 has 16 residues. V lost 3 bases to trimming and J lost 0 bases; unmatched junction nucleotides: 3. CDR3 DNA: TGCAGTGCTAGGGGACTAGCGGGGGAGTACCAAGAGACCCAGTACTTC. It specifies CSARGLAGEYQETQYF.

Many counts were recorded for this clonotype. The chain links TRBV28 to TRBJ1-1; D is uncertain. V was pared by 6 bases and J by 3 bases, with 14 bases between. CDR3 length equals 14 residues. Germline V gene sequence: CDR1 MDHEN, CDR2 SYDVKM. The CDR3 DNA follows: TGTGCCAGCAGCGAATATAAAAAGGACACTGAAGCTTTCTTT. Translation gives CASSEYKKDTEAFF. Using reference TRBV28 and TRBJ1-1 for the parts outside the CDR3, the full variable domain is DVKVTQSSRYLVKRTGEKVFLECVQDMDHENMFWYRQDPGLGLRLIYFSYDVKMKEKGDIPEGYSVSREKKERFSLILESASTNQTSMYLCASSEYKKDTEAFFGQGTRLTVV.

At least ten counts were recorded for this clonotype. The chain employs TRBV30 and TRBJ2-4; no definite D call. The germline gives CDR1 GTSNPN, CDR2 SVGIG (reference sequence). Trimming removed 3 bases at V and 0 bases at J, with 18 bases between. This CDR3 contains 17 residues. CDR3 sequence: CAWRSPWAAQAKNIQYF. In nucleotides, the CDR3 is TGTGCCTGGAGGAGCCCGTGGGCGGCTCAAGCCAAAAACATTCAGTACTTC.

This clonotype occurred many times. The V and J genes are TRBV7-2 and TRBJ2-7, with unresolved D. Trimming removed 1 base at V and 6 bases at J, with 16 bases between. There are 15 residues in the CDR3. Germline CDR1 is SGHTA and CDR2 is FQGNSA. The CDR3 here is CASSLVLAVGAEQYF. The CDR3 nucleotides read TGTGCCAGCAGCTTAGTTCTTGCGGTTGGCGCCGAGCAGTACTTC.

The table lists this clonotype with a few counts. The V and J genes are TRBV15 and TRBJ1-5; D uncertain. Germline V gene data show CDR1 as LNHNV and CDR2 as YYDKDF (reference sequence). This CDR3 is 16 amino acids long. The V gene lost 3 bases and the J gene lost 3 bases, with 15 bases spanning the gap. This chain's CDR3 is CATSSASSGYNQPQHF. DNA of the CDR3: TGTGCCACCAGCAGCGCCTCATCGGGGTACAATCAGCCCCAGCATTTT.

This clonotype came up many times. This chain uses TRBV2 with TRBJ2-3, with D maybe TRBD2 (6 bases). The CDR3 is 14 residues long. V lost 6 bases and J lost 0, with 10 bases in between. Germline-derived CDR1 and CDR2 are SNHLY and FYNNEI. The CDR3 DNA sequence: TGTGCCAGCAGAAGGCTAGCGAGCACAGATACGCAGTATTTT. As protein: CASRRLASTDTQYF.

Comments on this clonotype: One base away lies a much larger clone, so this may be a sequencing read error. The chain has TRBV12-3 or TRBV12-4 and TRBJ1-1; D remains ambiguous. This CDR3 spans 13 amino acids. The germline V and J ends were trimmed by 4 bases and 5 bases, with 11 bases remaining between them. CDR3 sequence reads: CASSSPGRTEAFF. The CDR3 nucleotides are TGTGCCAGCAGTTCGCCGGGGAGGACTGAAGCTTTCTTT.

This chain connects TRBV7-9 to TRBJ2-7; D tentatively reads TRBD1 or TRBD2 (5 bases each). From germline, CDR1 is SEHNR and CDR2 FQNEAQ (reference sequence). The CDR3 contains 16 residues. V was pared by 6 bases and J by 0 bases, with 18 bases between. The CDR3 DNA follows: TGTGCCAGCAGTGCTCCCGGGACCACGAGCTCCTACGAGCAGTACTTC. Translated: CASSAPGTTSSYEQYF. Together with reference TRBV7-9 and TRBJ2-7, the CDR3 gives the full variable domain: DTGVSQNPRHKITKRGQNVTFRCDPISEHNRLYWYRQTLGQGPEFLTYFQNEAQLEKSRLLSDRFSAERPKGSFSTLEIQRTEQGDSAMYLCASSAPGTTSSYEQYFGPGTRLTVT.

The sample holds a few counts of this clonotype. The chain uses TRBV6-1 and TRBJ1-6; possible D gene TRBD1, 5 bases. Trimming took 6 bases from V and 8 from J, leaving 17 bases between them. The CDR3 sequence is 15 residues long. CDR1 and CDR2 (germline): MNHNS, SASEGT. The CDR3 bases are TGTGCCAGCAGCCCTGAGGGGCGATCGGATTCACCCCTCCACTTT. As protein: CASSPEGRSDSPLHF.